This T cell receptor beta chain was obtained from a study of blood T cell repertoires in COVID-19. Whole-study context: In each case, the material was cDNA or gDNA derived from T cells, B-cell-depleted T cells, or PBMCs.

Per the original methods: By means of reference gene primer amplification, nucleated cell counts were estimated. Assay: immunoSEQ multiplex PCR; the TCRdb copy retains only in-frame clones and omits some. That table is the source of V, J and clone size, and D and trimming were worked out from the DNA. The table lists 75,000 to 100,000 clones, roughly 78% of them singletons. V lost 10 bases to trimming and J lost 5 bases; unmatched junction nucleotides: 10. The CDR3 sequence is 13 residues long. The sequenced sample consisted of peripheral blood. The J gene is TRBJ2-5, the V gene TRBV12-3 or TRBV12-4; 7 nucleotides match TRBD2. The receptor comes from a human donor in a cohort sampled during active COVID-19. The CDR3 reads CATLTSPRETQYF. For the CDR3, the DNA is TGTGCCACCTTGACTAGCCCAAGGGAGACCCAGTACTTC.